The rows below give T cell receptor beta chains drawn from one sample of a study of blood T cells in healthy people across ages. TCRdb redid the calling of the 5' RACE reads with MiXCR, one entry per CDR3 protein. The sample consists of fewer than 1,000,000 distinct CDR3 sequences, under 55% of them appearing once. Input material: blood. Receptors were obtained from a man between 60 and 75 years old in good health. Each CDR3 is given with its conserved first and last residue.

TRBV12-3/TRBV12-4 CASSSTGTGANVLTF
TRBV5-1 CASSLAIGGEPPDTQYF
TRBV6-6 CASGRGFQPQHF
TRBV2 CASTGGISYEQYF
TRBV24-1 CATSDSAWTSGGEETQYF
TRBV12-3/TRBV12-4 CASRPAAGYGYTF
TRBV12-3/TRBV12-4 CASTTSLVASADTQYF
TRBV20-1 CSAGDSGTEAFF
TRBV9 CASSADSWTDTQYF
TRBV5-1 CASGVPRDSQGETQYF
TRBV27 CASSSAIGGTEAFF
TRBV7-9 CASSLGRQPYNEQFF
TRBV6-1 CASSELTSWSDIQYF
TRBV11-2 CASSPEAGHQETQYF
TRBV5-5 CASSPKSPREQETQYF
TRBV28 CASTQLTDSPLHF
TRBV7-9 CASRGRNTGELFF
TRBV30 CAWSVQPNYGYTF
TRBV5-6 CASSRQGNNSPLHF
TRBV7-2 CASSPQGQLYNSPLHF
TRBV6-2/TRBV6-3 CASSYHRGNYGYTF
TRBV24-1 CATALGQGPYEQYF
TRBV7-2 CASSPGRTQETQYF
TRBV27 CASSFSGTNYGYTF
TRBV5-1 CASQAGGPTDTQYF
TRBV15 CATTTGSQKGYTF
TRBV3-1 CASSPRLAGGSDTQYF
TRBV2 CASSPSEPSYNEQYF
TRBV4-3 CASSRSTGMTGELFF
TRBV27 CASSSATGGLRSYEQYF
TRBV20-1 CSASATGGLYEQYF
TRBV20-1 CSARAGGAGANVLTF
TRBV28 CANGGHKAKSYEQYF
TRBV5-1 CASRASGTAGNSPLHF